This TCR beta chain originates from a study of beta chain features in type 1 diabetes. Losses at the gene ends were 1 base for V and 4 bases for J; bases not matched to a gene: 4. The CDR3 contains 15 residues. Germline CDR1 and CDR2: SGHTA and FQGTGA. This clone came up a few times. The study reverse transcribed the entire isolated RNA, so it sequenced expressed TCRB transcripts. The table came from immunoSEQ multiplex PCR; TCRdb's copy has only in-frame clones and leaves some out. The profile shows some 900,000 clones, about a sixth of them singletons. The chain employs TRBV7-3 and TRBJ2-3; 8 positions agree with TRBD1. The receptor comes from a woman aged 18-35 years in good health. The sequencing input was naive CD4+ T cells from blood. CDR3 DNA sequence: TGTGCCAGCAGCTTAAACAGGGGGAATGCAGATACGCAGTATTTT. Protein sequence: CASSLNRGNADTQYF.